This T cell receptor beta chain stems from a study of blood T cell repertoires in COVID-19 (TCRdb year 2020). Regarding the research as a whole: Samples covering the acute and convalescent phases of COVID-19 were provided by collaborators in the United States, Italy and Spain. The prospective study material was composed of cDNA or gDNA derived from T cells, B-cell-depleted T cells, or PBMCs. Deeply sampled blood TCRbeta repertoires from subjects exposed to, actively infected with, or recovered from COVID-19 were included in the dataset. The repertoires were released in a freely available public database intended as a resource for research on the immune response to SARS-CoV-2. Samples came from the ongoing ImmuneRACE study (first 160 participants) plus 1,254 subjects from 6 global collaborators. Nearly every sample came with metadata listing a de-identified subject ID, COVID-19 status, age in years and sex. HLA class I and class II types, where available, came from metadata supplied by the sample provider rather than from assay-based typing.

What the work shows at the level of the full study, not this receptor alone: The amount of clinical and demographic metadata varied by source and participant and was provided uncurated.

V is shortened by 4 bases, J by 4 bases, and the region joining them spans 14 bases. The CDR3 numbers 15 residues from cysteine through phenylalanine. Kept here is only the CDR3 DNA, which spans 45 bases and is read in frame from base 1. The germline V gene sets CDR1 to SGHTA and CDR2 to FQGNSA. TCRbeta CDR3 regions were amplified from genomic DNA by means of the immunoSEQ Assay, a bias-controlled multiplex PCR. Per the original workflow: Within the assay, amplification of reference gene primers was used to estimate how many nucleated cells each sample contained. Sequence reads were collapsed and filtered to measure the absolute abundance of every unique TCRbeta CDR3 rearrangement. Productive Simpson clonality was computed per sample as the square root of Simpson's diversity index over productive rearrangements. TCRdb re-hosts the immuneACCESS table, in-frame sequences only. Its copies lack some clones; in the studies checked, an unresolved V gene accounts for under half of them, and the cause for the rest is not known. From that table come the V and J calls and clone size; the DNA was used to work out D and trimming. The sample table contains fewer than 600,000 clones; only one count was recorded for more than 75% of them. The ten most abundant clones make up over 1.5% of the sample.

Concerning this clone: Its antigen is unknown. Base qualities are not provided; no much larger clone lies one nucleotide away.

In the prospective study, participants were roughly 18 to 100 years old, resided in about two dozen geographic areas of the United States, and were enrolled through a virtual design. In the prospective study, cohorts were assigned on the basis of participant-reported clinical history obtained from a screening survey and a study questionnaire. For ImmuneRACE Cohort 3, a participant was defined as recovered based on two consecutive negative NP/OP PCR tests, clearance by a healthcare professional, or resolution of symptoms. Mobile phlebotomists in the prospective study collected whole blood, serum and a nasopharyngeal or oropharyngeal swab from every participant. Over a 2-month period, participants in the prospective study had the option of providing additional blood draws and questionnaires. Blood samples from the prospective study were shipped frozen or at room temperature prior to DNA extraction.

Sequencing was carried out using PBMCs or T cells enriched from blood (not recorded which). The sequence links TRBV7-2 to TRBJ1-3; the D gene is perhaps TRBD1, from 6 matching bases. The sequence came from a middle-aged woman who had recovered from COVID-19. The CDR3 sequence is CASSWSGTPGNTIYF. The DNA is TGTGCCAGCAGCTGGTCCGGGACACCCGGAAACACCATATATTTT.